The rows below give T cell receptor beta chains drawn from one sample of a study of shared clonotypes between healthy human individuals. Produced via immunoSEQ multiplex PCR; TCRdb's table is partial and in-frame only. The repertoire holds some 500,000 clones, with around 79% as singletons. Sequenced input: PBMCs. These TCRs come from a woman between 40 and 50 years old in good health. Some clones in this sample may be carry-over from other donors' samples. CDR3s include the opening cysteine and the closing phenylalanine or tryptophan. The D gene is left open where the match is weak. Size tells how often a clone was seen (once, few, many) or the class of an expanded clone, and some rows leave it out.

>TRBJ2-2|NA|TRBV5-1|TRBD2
TGCGCCAGCACCCTAAGGGAGGGGAACACCGGGGAGCTGTTTTTT
CASTLREGNTGELFF
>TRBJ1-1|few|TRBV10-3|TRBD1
TGTGCCATCAGAGACAGGGAGAACACTGAAGCTTTCTTT
CAIRDRENTEAFF
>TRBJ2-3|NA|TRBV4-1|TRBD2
TGCGCCAGCAGCCACTACCTAGCGGGTAGTAGCACAGATACGCAGTATTTT
CASSHYLAGSSTDTQYF
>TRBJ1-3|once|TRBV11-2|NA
TGTGCCAGCAGCTCAAACCCCGGAAACACCATATATTTT
CASSSNPGNTIYF
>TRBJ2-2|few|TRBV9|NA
TGTGCCAGCAGCGTACAGGGGATCGGGGAGCTGTTTTTT
CASSVQGIGELFF
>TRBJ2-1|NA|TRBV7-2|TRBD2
TGTGCCAGCAGCCCCGGACTAGGGCCAAACAATGAGCAGTTCTTC
CASSPGLGPNNEQFF
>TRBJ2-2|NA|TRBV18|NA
TGTGCCAGCTCACCAGTGGTAGCGGAGAACACCGGGGAGCTGTTTTTT
CASSPVVAENTGELFF
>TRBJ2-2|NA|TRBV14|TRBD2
TGTGCCAGCAGCCAAGCTAGCGGGAGCACCGGGGAGCTGTTTTTT
CASSQASGSTGELFF
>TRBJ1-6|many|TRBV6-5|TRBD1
TGTGCCAGCAGCGCGGGGACAGAGCCTTCACCCCTCCACTTT
CASSAGTEPSPLHF
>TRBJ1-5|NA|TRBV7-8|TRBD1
TGTGCCAGCAGCTTAGGGGACAGAGGTGGGCCCCAGCATTTT
CASSLGDRGGPQHF
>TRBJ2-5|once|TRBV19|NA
TGTGCCACCTCGCGGGCAGGACCTCAAGAGACCCAGTACTTC
CATSRAGPQETQYF
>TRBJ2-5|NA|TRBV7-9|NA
TGTGCCAGCAGCTTACTCGAGGGGAAAGAGACCCAGTACTTC
CASSLLEGKETQYF
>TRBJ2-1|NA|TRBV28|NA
TGTGCCAGCAGTTTAGGCGTGGGATACAATGAGCAGTTCTTC
CASSLGVGYNEQFF